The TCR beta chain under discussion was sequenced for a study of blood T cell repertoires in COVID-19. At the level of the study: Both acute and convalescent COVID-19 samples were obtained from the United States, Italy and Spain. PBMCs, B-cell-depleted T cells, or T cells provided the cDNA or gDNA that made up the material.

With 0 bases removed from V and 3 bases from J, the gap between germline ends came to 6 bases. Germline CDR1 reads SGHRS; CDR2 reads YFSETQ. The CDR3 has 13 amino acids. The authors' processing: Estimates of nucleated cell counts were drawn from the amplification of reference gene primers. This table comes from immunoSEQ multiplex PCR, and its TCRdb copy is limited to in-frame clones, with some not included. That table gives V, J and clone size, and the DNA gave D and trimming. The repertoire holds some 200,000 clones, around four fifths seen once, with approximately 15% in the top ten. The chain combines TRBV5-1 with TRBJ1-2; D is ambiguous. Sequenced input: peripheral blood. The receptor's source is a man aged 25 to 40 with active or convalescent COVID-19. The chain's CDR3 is CASSLAGDYGYTF. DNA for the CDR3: TGCGCCAGCAGCTTGGCCGGTGACTATGGCTACACCTTC.